This TCR beta chain was documented in a study of T-cell memory formation after mild COVID-19. Comments on this clonotype: Its ends do not fully match the called genes, so a read error is possible.

In TCRdb, the 5' RACE reads were re-called with MiXCR into one record per CDR3 protein. The data contain tens of thousands of distinct CDR3 sequences, approximately 16% of them singletons. Material for sequencing was PBMCs or a T cell subset sorted from them (not recorded which). This sequence originates from a man between 18 and 35 years old who had mild COVID-19 (a few samples of this study predate the infection). Cell type and time point are not known.

The CDR3 region is CASRLLNRVRNRPQHF. CDR3 DNA sequence: TGTGCCAGCAGGCTATTAAACAGGGTGCGCAATCGGCCCCAGCATTTT. The gene calls are TRBV6-1 and TRBJ1-5; D perhaps matches TRBD1 (6 bases). The CDR3 runs 16 residues. Germline V gene sequence: CDR1 MNHNS, CDR2 SASEGT.